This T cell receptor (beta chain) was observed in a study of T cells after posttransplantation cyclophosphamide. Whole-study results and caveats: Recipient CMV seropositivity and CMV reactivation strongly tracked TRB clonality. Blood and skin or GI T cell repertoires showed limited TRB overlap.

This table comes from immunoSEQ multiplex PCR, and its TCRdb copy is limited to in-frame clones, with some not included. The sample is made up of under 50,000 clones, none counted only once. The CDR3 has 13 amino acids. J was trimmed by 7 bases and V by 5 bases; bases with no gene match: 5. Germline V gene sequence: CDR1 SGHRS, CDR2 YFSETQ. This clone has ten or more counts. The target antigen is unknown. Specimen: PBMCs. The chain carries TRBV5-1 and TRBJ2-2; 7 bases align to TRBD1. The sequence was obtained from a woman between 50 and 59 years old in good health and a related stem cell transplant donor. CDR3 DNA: TGCGCCAGCAGAGCGACAGGGATCGGGGAGCTGTTTTTT. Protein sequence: CASRATGIGELFF.